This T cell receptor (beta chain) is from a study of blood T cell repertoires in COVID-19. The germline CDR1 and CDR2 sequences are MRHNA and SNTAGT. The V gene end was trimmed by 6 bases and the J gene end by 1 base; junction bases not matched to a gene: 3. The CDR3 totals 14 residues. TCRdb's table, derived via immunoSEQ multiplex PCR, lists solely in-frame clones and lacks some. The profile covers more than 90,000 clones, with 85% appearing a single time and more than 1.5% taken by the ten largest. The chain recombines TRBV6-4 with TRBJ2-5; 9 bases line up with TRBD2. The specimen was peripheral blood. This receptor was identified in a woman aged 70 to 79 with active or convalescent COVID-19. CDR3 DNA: TGTGCCAGCAGGAATAGCGGGAGCCAAGAGACCCAGTACTTC. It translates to CASRNSGSQETQYF.